What follows are 2 T cell receptor beta chains derived from one specimen sequenced in a study of CD8+ T cells in alopecia areata. Following extraction, RNA underwent reverse transcription to cDNA, which served as the sequencing template. Generated by immunoSEQ multiplex PCR, the TCRdb table keeps only in-frame clones and is missing some. Of 90,000 to 100,000 clones detected, approximately 42% appear once; the ten largest clones hold around 1.4%. The specimen was CD4+ T cells sorted from blood. The receptors were sampled from a human donor with alopecia areata.

This clone was recorded a few times. CDR3 DNA sequence: TGCAGCGTTACAGCGTCCGGCCACGGGAACACCATATATTTT. Amino acids: CSVTASGHGNTIYF. The J gene is TRBJ1-3, the V gene TRBV29-1; D unclear. This CDR3 comprises 14 residues. Germline V gene lookup returns CDR1 SQVTM and CDR2 ANQGSEA. V was cut by 5 bases and J by 7 bases, with 18 bases left in between.

This chain joins TRBV5-1 and TRBJ2-7; 7 positions agree with TRBD2. V was clipped by 4 bases and J by 0 bases; unmatched bases: 10. The length of the CDR3 is 16 residues. CDR1 is SGHRS, CDR2 YFSETQ, per germline. DNA of the CDR3: TGCGCCAGCAGCGCCAAACTAGCGCTAAGCTCCTACGAGCAGTACTTC. Its translation: CASSAKLALSSYEQYF.